This entry lists 20 T cell receptor beta chains sequenced from one sample in a study of cytomegalovirus exposure and HLA in healthy donors (dated by TCRdb to 2016 to 2017). Libraries were made using the immunoSEQ multiplex PCR assay. For the multiplex PCR, a mixture combining 60 forward primers for TCR Vbeta segments and 13 reverse primers for TCR Jbeta segments was used. This is the immuneACCESS table as TCRdb keeps it, with only in-frame sequences that have V and J called. A part of the clones is gone; compared with another copy, unresolved V genes explain less than half, and the rest is unexplained. The sample table shows 310,000 or so clones, and about 87% are seen once. The top ten constitute around 2.1% of the sample. The source material was PBMCs. The receptors come from a woman aged 18-29 years in good health and CMV-seronegative.

The chain joins TRBV7-3 to TRBJ2-7, with 7 bases identical to TRBD2. J lost 7 bases, V lost 1 base, and 10 bases had no gene match. Germline CDR1 reads SGHTA; CDR2 reads FQGTGA. The CDR3 length is 15 residues. CDR3 sequence: CASSLIPTGGWEQYF. In DNA form, the CDR3 reads TGTGCCAGCAGCTTAATCCCTACCGGGGGGTGGGAGCAGTACTTC. Supplemented by reference TRBV7-3 and TRBJ2-7, the full variable domain reads GAGVSQTPSNKVTEKGKYVELRCDPISGHTALYWYRQSLGQGPEFLIYFQGTGAADDSGLPNDRFFAVRPEGSVSTLKIQRTERGDSAVYLCASSLIPTGGWEQYFGPGTRLTVT.

This chain links TRBV6-5 with TRBJ1-4, with 9 nucleotides matching TRBD1. The germline CDR1 and CDR2 sequences are MNHEY and SVGAGI. V trimming: 6 bases; J trimming: 8 bases; junction bases outside the gene matches: 10. The CDR3 loop spans 15 amino acids. The CDR3 coding sequence is TGTGCCAGCAGGTCTATACAGGGGGCAGTGGAAAAACTGTTTTTT. Its protein is CASRSIQGAVEKLFF.

This clone has only one observation. J is TRBJ2-2 and V is TRBV15; 7 bases are a match to TRBD1. Germline V gives CDR1 LNHNV, CDR2 YYDKDF (reference sequence). CDR3 length: 13 amino acids. V lost 8 bases, J lost 0 bases, and 0 bases stayed unmatched. Written as DNA, the CDR3 is TGTGCCACCGGGACAGCGAACACCGGGGAGCTGTTTTTT. Encoded protein: CATGTANTGELFF.

The J gene is TRBJ1-2, the V gene TRBV28; the match to TRBD1 covers 10 bases. The ends lost 10 bases at V and 4 bases at J; junction bases unmatched: 15. Germline CDR1 and CDR2: MDHEN and SYDVKM. This CDR3 has 16 residues. CDR3 DNA sequence: TGTGCCACCCTGATACCGACAGGGGGCGAGGGCTATGGCTACACCTTC. It is translated as CATLIPTGGEGYGYTF.

Only one count was recorded for this clone. This rearrangement joins TRBV5-4 to TRBJ1-1, with D perhaps TRBD1 (6 bases). This CDR3 is 13 amino acids long. Germline CDR1 and CDR2: SGHNT and YYREEE (reference sequence). The V end was cut by 4 bases, the J end by 4 bases, with 11 bases between. The CDR3 DNA is TGTGCCAGCAGCCCTCAAGGGGGCACTGAAGCTTTCTTT. Residues: CASSPQGGTEAFF.

This chain joins TRBV15 and TRBJ2-3, with 9 bases lining up with TRBD2. CDR3 length equals 16 residues. Trimming removed 2 bases from V and 3 bases from J; junction bases left unmatched: 6. The V gene's germline CDR1 is LNHNV and CDR2 YYDKDF (reference sequence). DNA of the CDR3: TGTGCCACCAGCAGATCGGCGGGGGGGGGAACAGATACGCAGTATTTT. Amino acid sequence: CATSRSAGGGTDTQYF.

A single count supports this clone. V gene TRBV13 combines with J gene TRBJ1-3, with a tentative D call TRBD1 (6 bases). V lost 5 bases and J lost 3, with 14 bases in between. CDR1 and CDR2 (germline): PRHDT, FYEKMQ (reference sequence). There are 15 residues in the CDR3. The CDR3 sequence is CASSPRAGVGNTIYF. The CDR3 coding sequence is TGTGCCAGCAGCCCCCGGGCAGGGGTTGGAAACACCATATATTTT.

The chain uses TRBV5-4 and TRBJ2-7, with a weak D call TRBD1 (6 bases). Trimming took 1 base from V and 4 from J, leaving 15 bases between them. Per germline, CDR1 SGHNT and CDR2 YYREEE (reference sequence). The CDR3 sequence is 15 residues long. Here the CDR3 DNA reads TGTGCCAGCAGCTTGCCGGGGCCAGGGGCGTACGAGCAGTACTTC. Its protein product is CASSLPGPGAYEQYF.

The chain has TRBV9 and TRBJ2-3; TRBD2 agrees at 9 bases. Germline CDR1 reads SGDLS; CDR2 reads YYNGEE. After removal of 0 bases from V and 5 bases from J, the junction contained 7 bases not matched to a gene. The CDR3 totals 16 residues. CDR3 region: CASSVGGGGAVDTQYF. The CDR3, as DNA: TGTGCCAGCAGCGTAGGGGGCGGGGGGGCCGTAGATACGCAGTATTTT.

This sequence joins TRBV9 and TRBJ2-2, with a tentative D call TRBD1 (6 bases). V was pared by 3 bases and J by 6 bases, with 12 bases between. Germline loops: CDR1 SGDLS, CDR2 YYNGEE. The length of the CDR3 is 14 residues. CDR3 sequence (DNA): TGTGCCAGCAGCGGGACGACAGGCCCCGGGGAGCTGTTTTTT. Translating gives CASSGTTGPGELFF.

This chain joins TRBV7-6 and TRBJ2-3, with a tentative D call TRBD2 (6 bases). Germline V CDR1 and CDR2: SGHVS, FNYEAQ. This CDR3 region has 15 residues. The ends were cut back, 4 bases at V and 3 bases at J, with 14 bases in the middle. The chain's CDR3 is CASSYRDFETDTQYF. In DNA form, the CDR3 reads TGTGCCAGCAGCTACCGGGACTTCGAGACAGATACGCAGTATTTT.

The chain carries TRBV28 and TRBJ1-2; D is unclear. Per the germline V gene, CDR1 is MDHEN and CDR2 is SYDVKM. The V end lost 6 bases, the J end lost 7 bases, and 9 bases lay between the germline ends. CDR3 length: 11 residues. The CDR3 region is CASSVSGGYTF. In nucleotides, the CDR3 is TGTGCCAGCAGCGTGTCAGGTGGCTACACCTTC.

V and J are TRBV15 and TRBJ2-1; tentative D call: TRBD2 (7 bases). The CDR3 is 16 amino acids. With 0 bases removed from V and 1 base from J, the gap between germline ends came to 10 bases. Germline CDR1 reads LNHNV; CDR2 reads YYDKDF (reference sequence). In nucleotides, the CDR3 is TGTGCCACCAGCAGAGATAGGGGGGGGTCCTACAATGAGCAGTTCTTC. It encodes CATSRDRGGSYNEQFF.

V is TRBV5-6 and J is TRBJ2-7; D might be TRBD2 (5 bases). Germline V gene lookup returns CDR1 SGHDT and CDR2 YYEEEE. V was cut by 2 bases and J by 3 bases, with 12 bases left in between. The CDR3 sequence is 14 residues long. CDR3 protein: CASSFLAAGYEQYF. CDR3 sequence (DNA): TGTGCCAGCAGCTTTTTGGCGGCGGGCTACGAGCAGTACTTC.

The chain links TRBV7-9 to TRBJ2-2; perhaps TRBD1 as D (5 bases). The germline CDR1 and CDR2 sequences are SEHNR and FQNEAQ (reference sequence). CDR3 length equals 17 residues. Deletions cut 2 bases from V and 4 bases from J, with 17 bases between. Written as DNA, the CDR3 is TGTGCCAGCAGCTTATTAGGGCAGGGTGGTAGCACCGGGGAGCTGTTTTTT. Encoded protein: CASSLLGQGGSTGELFF.

This chain connects TRBV7-3 to TRBJ2-4; D call uncertain. Germline loops: CDR1 SGHTA, CDR2 FQGTGA. V lost 1 base and J 8 bases, leaving 12 bases between the germline ends. The CDR3 spans 14 residues. The CDR3 DNA is TGTGCCAGCAGCTTAAGTCCCTCAGGCCACATTCAGTACTTC. It is translated as CASSLSPSGHIQYF.

The rearrangement joins TRBV5-1 to TRBJ2-6; TRBD2 matches 8 bases. Germline trimming cut 4 bases from V and 2 bases from J; bases unmatched to any gene: 2. CDR1 is SGHRS and CDR2 is YFSETQ in the germline V gene. The CDR3 sequence is 15 residues long. Here the CDR3 DNA reads TGCGCCAGCAGCGGGGGACTAGCTGGGGCCAACGTCCTGACTTTC. Translating it yields CASSGGLAGANVLTF. Full variable domain (remainder filled in from reference TRBV5-1 and TRBJ2-6): KAGVTQTPRYLIKTRGQQVTLSCSPISGHRSVSWYQQTPGQGLQFLFEYFSETQRNKGNFPGRFSGRQFSNSRSEMNVSTLELGDSALYLCASSGGLAGANVLTFGAGSRLTVL.

J is TRBJ1-4 and V is TRBV25-1; TRBD1 is a possible D gene (5 bases). Germline loops: CDR1 MGHDK, CDR2 SYGVNS. There are 14 residues in the CDR3. V lost 2 bases and J 6 bases, leaving 10 bases between the germline ends. In nucleotides, the CDR3 is TGTGCCAGCAGTGAACAAGGGGCGGATGAAAAACTGTTTTTT. Its translation: CASSEQGADEKLFF.

V gene TRBV19 combines with J gene TRBJ1-2, with TRBD1 matching over 7 bases. V shed 6 bases and J 1 base; nucleotides not matched to a gene: 2. In germline, CDR1 is LNHDA, CDR2 SQIVND (reference sequence). The CDR3 runs to 13 residues. The CDR3 region has the DNA TGTGCCAGTAGCGACAGGGATAACTATGGCTACACCTTC. This codes for CASSDRDNYGYTF.

The CDR3 region has the DNA TGTGCCAGCAGCTTAGATCCGGGTTCCTACAATGAGCAGTTCTTC. This codes for CASSLDPGSYNEQFF. The chain is built from TRBV11-2 and TRBJ2-1; D not certain. Trimming stripped 0 bases from V and 1 base from J, with 7 bases between. In germline, CDR1 is SGHAT, CDR2 FQNNGV. The CDR3 is 15 amino acids.